The TCR beta chain under discussion was sequenced for a study of blood T cell repertoires in COVID-19. Participants were aged about 18 to 90 years, lived in roughly 25 US areas, and enrolled virtually. Researchers sorted participants into cohorts using their self-reported clinical history. Authors' processing steps: Scientists estimated how many nucleated cells there were by amplifying reference gene primers. Generated by immunoSEQ multiplex PCR, the TCRdb table keeps only in-frame clones and is missing some. The DNA gave D and trimming, while V, J and clone size come from that table. This table has tens of thousands of clones, 70% to 90% appearing once. The receptor was isolated from a woman between 40 and 55 years old with acute COVID-19. Sequenced material: PBMCs or T cells enriched from blood (not recorded which).

The CDR3 reads CASSPIAGGLYEQYV. The DNA for the CDR3 is TGTGCCAGCAGTCCCATAGCGGGGGGGCTATACGAGCAGTACGTC. The chain couples TRBV28 to TRBJ2-7; 11 nucleotides align to TRBD2. This CDR3 is 15 amino acids long. With V trimmed by 5 bases and J by 4 bases, 7 bases remained unmatched. Germline V gene lookup returns CDR1 MDHEN and CDR2 SYDVKM.